This passage covers 13 T cell receptor beta chains from one sample sequenced in a study of blood T cell repertoires in COVID-19. Measured with immunoSEQ multiplex PCR; TCRdb has only the in-frame clones, and not every one. The sample lists fewer than 250,000 clones, 70% to 90% occurring once. What was sequenced was peripheral blood. The receptors were sampled from a man aged 40-49 years with acute or convalescent COVID-19.

The rearrangement links TRBV28 to TRBJ1-5, with D unresolved. From germline, CDR1 is MDHEN and CDR2 SYDVKM. V gave up 4 bases and J gave up 0 bases, with 13 bases separating them. The CDR3 totals 16 residues. CDR3 loop: CASSSIGQLSNQPQHF. The CDR3 bases are TGTGCCAGCAGTTCAATTGGGCAGCTTAGCAATCAGCCCCAGCATTTT. Full variable domain (remainder filled in from reference TRBV28 and TRBJ1-5): DVKVTQSSRYLVKRTGEKVFLECVQDMDHENMFWYRQDPGLGLRLIYFSYDVKMKEKGDIPEGYSVSREKKERFSLILESASTNQTSMYLCASSSIGQLSNQPQHFGDGTRLSIL.

In this sample, this clone turned up once. This chain uses TRBV7-9 with TRBJ1-4, with 7 bases fitting TRBD1. Per the germline V gene, CDR1 is SEHNR and CDR2 is FQNEAQ (reference sequence). Trimming took 5 bases from V and 7 from J; bases not matched to a gene: 7. The CDR3 extends over 14 amino acids. The CDR3 coding sequence is TGTGCCAGCAGCCCCCGACAGGGCCGTGAAAAACTGTTTTTT. Translated, it gives CASSPRQGREKLFF.

This sequence joins TRBV18 and TRBJ2-3, with D possibly matching TRBD1 (6 bases). There are 15 residues in the CDR3. The V gene lost 6 bases and the J gene lost 2 bases, with 15 bases spanning the gap. Germline CDR1 KGHSH, CDR2 LQKENI. The CDR3: CASSQAGQYTDTQYF. The CDR3 DNA sequence: TGTGCCAGCTCTCAGGCTGGACAGTACACAGATACGCAGTATTTT.

The chain is built from TRBV12-3 or TRBV12-4 and TRBJ1-2; D unresolved. The CDR3 runs 13 residues. V was clipped by 5 bases and J by 5 bases, with 12 bases between them. CDR3 DNA sequence: TGTGCCAGCAGTCCCTTGACTCAATATGGCTACACCTTC. Amino acids: CASSPLTQYGYTF.

The J gene is TRBJ1-5, the V gene TRBV6-6, with D possibly matching TRBD1 (6 bases). Germline values: CDR1 MNHNY, CDR2 SVGAGI (reference sequence). Trimming stripped 2 bases from V and 6 bases from J, with 14 bases between. This CDR3 contains 15 residues. The CDR3 spells CASSYVTGPTQPQHF. Written as DNA, the CDR3 is TGTGCCAGCAGTTACGTAACAGGGCCAACTCAGCCCCAGCATTTT.

The chain links TRBV7-6 to TRBJ1-3; D might be TRBD1 (6 bases). V was shortened by 4 bases and J by 2 bases, with 15 bases between the two germline ends. Germline assignment: CDR1 SGHVS and CDR2 FNYEAQ. CDR3 length: 16 amino acids. The CDR3 spells CASSWEGGIAGNTIYF. Written as DNA, the CDR3 is TGTGCCAGCAGCTGGGAAGGGGGAATAGCTGGAAACACCATATATTTT. Using reference TRBV7-6 and TRBJ1-3 for the parts outside the CDR3, the full variable domain is GAGVSQSPRYKVTKRGQDVALRCDPISGHVSLYWYRQALGQGPEFLTYFNYEAQQDKSGLPNDRFSAERPEGSISTLTIQRTEQRDSAMYRCASSWEGGIAGNTIYFGEGSWLTVV.

The gene calls are TRBV4-1 and TRBJ2-7; a weak D match, TRBD2 (6 bases). This CDR3 region has 15 residues. V lost 0 bases and J 4 bases, leaving 13 bases between the germline ends. The germline V gene encodes CDR1 MGHRA and CDR2 YSYEKL. CDR3 in amino acids: CASSQDPLASYEQYF. DNA of the CDR3: TGCGCCAGCAGCCAAGATCCCCTAGCGAGTTACGAGCAGTACTTC.

As concerns this clone: The germline gene is not matched at one end of the junction; a read error may be the cause. The chain uses TRBV7-7 and TRBJ2-3; D remains ambiguous. Germline V CDR1 and CDR2: SSHAT, FNYEAQ (reference sequence). The CDR3 totals 14 residues. The CDR3 coding sequence is TGTGCTAGCAGCCCATCCGGAGTTACAGATACGCAGTATTTT. Encoded protein: CASSPSGVTDTQYF. Full variable domain (rest looked up from reference TRBV7-7 and TRBJ2-3): GAGVSQSPRYKVTKRGQDVTLRCDPISSHATLYWYQQALGQGPEFLTYFNYEAQPDKSGLPSDRFSAERPEGSISTLTIQRTEQRDSAMYRCASSPSGVTDTQYFGPGTRLTVL.

V and J are TRBV2 and TRBJ2-1; D possibly corresponds to TRBD2 (6 bases). Trimming pared 1 base from V and 7 bases from J, leaving 11 bases between. Germline V gene lookup returns CDR1 SNHLY and CDR2 FYNNEI. This CDR3 is built from 14 residues. The CDR3 DNA reads TGTGCCAGCAGTGAAGGGAGGGCCGTAAATGAGCAGTTCTTC. This sequence encodes CASSEGRAVNEQFF. Filled out from reference TRBV2 and TRBJ2-1, the complete variable domain reads EPEVTQTPSHQVTQMGQEVILRCVPISNHLYFYWYRQILGQKVEFLVSFYNNEISEKSEIFDDQFSVERPDGSNFTLKIRSTKLEDSAMYFCASSEGRAVNEQFFGPGTRLTVL.

The chain joins TRBV6-5 to TRBJ1-5, with a weak D call TRBD1 (6 bases). The CDR3 is 14 amino acids. The germline V and J ends were trimmed by 6 bases and 3 bases, with 12 bases remaining between them. Germline V gene sequence: CDR1 MNHEY, CDR2 SVGAGI. Here the CDR3 DNA reads TGTGCCAGCAGGAGGGACACCTTCAATCAGCCCCAGCATTTT. Encoded protein: CASRRDTFNQPQHF.

This clone was recorded only once. The rearrangement links TRBV28 to TRBJ2-5; 8 positions match TRBD1. CDR3 length: 14 amino acids. Germline CDR1 reads MDHEN; CDR2 reads SYDVKM. Germline trimming cut 6 bases from V and 5 bases from J; bases unmatched to any gene: 8. The CDR3 region has the DNA TGTGCCAGCAGCGGAACAGGGGGAAGGGAGACCCAGTACTTC. It yields the protein CASSGTGGRETQYF.

The chain recombines TRBV11-2 with TRBJ2-5, with 11 bases matching TRBD2. The germline V gene has CDR1 SGHAT and CDR2 FQNNGV. This CDR3 contains 15 residues. The J segment lost 0 bases and the V segment lost 6 bases, leaving 3 bases of the junction unmatched. CDR3 amino acids: CASRQLAGDQETQYF. The CDR3 bases are TGTGCCAGCAGGCAACTAGCGGGAGACCAAGAGACCCAGTACTTC.

This clone was seen many times. This chain connects TRBV29-1 to TRBJ2-7, with D possibly being TRBD1 (6 bases). The length of the CDR3 is 13 residues. Trimming took 5 bases from V and 0 from J, leaving 11 bases between them. Germline loops: CDR1 SQVTM, CDR2 ANQGSEA. In DNA, the CDR3 is TGCAGCGTTACGACAGGTAGCTCCTACGAGCAGTACTTC. It translates to CSVTTGSSYEQYF.